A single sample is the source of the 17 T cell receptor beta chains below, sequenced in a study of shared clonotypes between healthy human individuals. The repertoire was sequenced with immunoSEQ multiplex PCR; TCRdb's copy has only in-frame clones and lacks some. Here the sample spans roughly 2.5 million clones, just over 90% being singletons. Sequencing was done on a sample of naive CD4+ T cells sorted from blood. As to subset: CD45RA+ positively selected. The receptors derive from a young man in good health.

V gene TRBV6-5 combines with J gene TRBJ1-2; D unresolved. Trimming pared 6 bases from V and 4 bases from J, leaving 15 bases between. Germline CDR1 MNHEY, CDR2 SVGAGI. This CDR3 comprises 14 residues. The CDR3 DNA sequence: TGTGCCAGCAGGTCCCGCGAGGCAGCCTATGGCTACACCTTC. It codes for CASRSREAAYGYTF.

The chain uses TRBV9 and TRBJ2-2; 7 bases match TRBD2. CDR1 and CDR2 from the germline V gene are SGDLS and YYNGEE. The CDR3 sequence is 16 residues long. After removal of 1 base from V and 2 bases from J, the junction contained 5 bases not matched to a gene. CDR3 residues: CASSVRGGSNTGELFF. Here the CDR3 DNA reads TGTGCCAGCAGCGTACGGGGCGGGAGTAACACCGGGGAGCTGTTTTTT.

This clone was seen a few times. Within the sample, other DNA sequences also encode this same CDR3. CDR3 loop: CASSRSSGNTIYF. The DNA of the CDR3 is TGTGCCAGCAGTCGATCCTCTGGAAACACCATATATTTT. The V gene is TRBV6-5, the J gene TRBJ1-3; no clear D. Germline loops: CDR1 MNHEY, CDR2 SVGAGI. The V end lost 5 bases, the J end lost 0 bases, and 5 bases lay between the germline ends. There are 13 residues in the CDR3.

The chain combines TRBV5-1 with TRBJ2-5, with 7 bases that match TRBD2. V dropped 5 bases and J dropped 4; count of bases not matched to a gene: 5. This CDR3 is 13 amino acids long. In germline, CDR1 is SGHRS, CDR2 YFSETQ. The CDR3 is CASSPGGSETQYF. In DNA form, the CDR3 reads TGCGCCAGCAGTCCCGGGGGGTCAGAGACCCAGTACTTC.

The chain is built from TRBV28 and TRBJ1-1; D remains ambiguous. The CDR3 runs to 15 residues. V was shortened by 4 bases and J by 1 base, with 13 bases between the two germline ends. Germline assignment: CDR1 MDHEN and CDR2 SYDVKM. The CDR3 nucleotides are TGTGCCAGCAGTTCACCGGGTGAGGGGAACACTGAAGCTTTCTTT. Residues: CASSSPGEGNTEAFF.

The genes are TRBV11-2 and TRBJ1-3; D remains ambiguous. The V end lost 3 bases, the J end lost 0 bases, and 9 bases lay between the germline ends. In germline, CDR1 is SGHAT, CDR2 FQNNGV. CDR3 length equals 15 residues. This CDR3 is CASSFEGGSGNTIYF. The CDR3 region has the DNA TGTGCCAGCAGCTTCGAGGGAGGCTCTGGAAACACCATATATTTT.

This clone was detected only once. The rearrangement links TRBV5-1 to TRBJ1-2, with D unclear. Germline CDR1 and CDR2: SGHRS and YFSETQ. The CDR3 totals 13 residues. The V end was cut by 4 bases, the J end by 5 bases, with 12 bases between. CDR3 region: CASSGGPSYGYTF. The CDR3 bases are TGCGCCAGCAGCGGTGGGCCTTCGTATGGCTACACCTTC.

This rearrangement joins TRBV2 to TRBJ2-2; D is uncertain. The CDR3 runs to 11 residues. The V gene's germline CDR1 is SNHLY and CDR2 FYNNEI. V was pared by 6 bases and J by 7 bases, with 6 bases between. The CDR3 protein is CASRGIGELFF. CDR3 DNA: TGTGCCAGCAGGGGTATCGGGGAGCTGTTTTTT.

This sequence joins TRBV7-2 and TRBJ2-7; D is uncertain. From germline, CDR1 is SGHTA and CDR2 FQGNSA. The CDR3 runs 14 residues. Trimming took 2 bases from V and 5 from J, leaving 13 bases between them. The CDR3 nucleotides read TGTGCCAGCAGCTTAAACTCTCTCGAGGACGAGCAGTACTTC. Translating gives CASSLNSLEDEQYF.

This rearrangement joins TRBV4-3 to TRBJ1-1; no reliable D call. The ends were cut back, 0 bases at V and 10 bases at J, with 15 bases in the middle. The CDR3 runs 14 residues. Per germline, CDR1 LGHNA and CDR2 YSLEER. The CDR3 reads CASSQDFGAAGAFF. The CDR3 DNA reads TGCGCCAGCAGCCAAGATTTTGGTGCGGCGGGAGCTTTCTTT.

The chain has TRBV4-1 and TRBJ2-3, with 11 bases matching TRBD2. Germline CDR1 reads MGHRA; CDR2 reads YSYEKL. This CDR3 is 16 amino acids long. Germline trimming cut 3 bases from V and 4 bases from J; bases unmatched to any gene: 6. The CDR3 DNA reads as TGCGCCAGCAGCCACGCGATAGCGGGGGGGCCAGATACGCAGTATTTT. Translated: CASSHAIAGGPDTQYF.

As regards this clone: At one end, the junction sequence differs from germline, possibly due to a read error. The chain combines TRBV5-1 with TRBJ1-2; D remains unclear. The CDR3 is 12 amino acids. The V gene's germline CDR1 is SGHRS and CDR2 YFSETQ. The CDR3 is CATSEEGYGYTF. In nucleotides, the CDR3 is TGCGCCACCAGCGAGGAGGGCTATGGCTACACCTTC.

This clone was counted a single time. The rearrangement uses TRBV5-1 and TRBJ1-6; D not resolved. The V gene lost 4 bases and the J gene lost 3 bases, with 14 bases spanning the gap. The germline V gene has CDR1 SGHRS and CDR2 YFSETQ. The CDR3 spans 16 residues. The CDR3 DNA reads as TGCGCCAGCAGCCCGGAAGGTAGCGGCTATAATTCACCCCTCCACTTT. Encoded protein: CASSPEGSGYNSPLHF.

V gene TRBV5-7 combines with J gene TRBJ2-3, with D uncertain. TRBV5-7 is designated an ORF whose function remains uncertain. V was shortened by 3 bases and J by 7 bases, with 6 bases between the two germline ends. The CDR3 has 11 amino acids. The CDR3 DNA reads TGTGCCAGCAGCTACTTTAATACGCAGTATTTT. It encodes CASSYFNTQYF.

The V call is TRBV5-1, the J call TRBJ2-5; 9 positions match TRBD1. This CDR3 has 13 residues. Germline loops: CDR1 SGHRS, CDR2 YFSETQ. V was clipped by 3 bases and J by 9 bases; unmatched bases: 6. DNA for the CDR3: TGCGCCAGCAGCTCGGGACAGGGTTTCGCCCAGTACTTC. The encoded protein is CASSSGQGFAQYF.

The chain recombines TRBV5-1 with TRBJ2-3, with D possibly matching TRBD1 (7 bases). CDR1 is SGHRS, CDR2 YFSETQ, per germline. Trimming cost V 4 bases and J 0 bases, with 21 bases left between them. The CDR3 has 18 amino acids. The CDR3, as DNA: TGCGCCAGCAGCCAGGACCCCCCAGGGGGGACAAGCACAGATACGCAGTATTTT. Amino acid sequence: CASSQDPPGGTSTDTQYF.

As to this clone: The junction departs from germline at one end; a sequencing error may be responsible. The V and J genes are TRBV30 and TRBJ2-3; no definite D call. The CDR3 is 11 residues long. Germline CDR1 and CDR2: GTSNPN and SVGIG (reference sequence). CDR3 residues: CAWSVKDTQCF. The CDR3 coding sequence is TGTGCCTGGAGTGTAAAGGATACGCAGTGTTTT.